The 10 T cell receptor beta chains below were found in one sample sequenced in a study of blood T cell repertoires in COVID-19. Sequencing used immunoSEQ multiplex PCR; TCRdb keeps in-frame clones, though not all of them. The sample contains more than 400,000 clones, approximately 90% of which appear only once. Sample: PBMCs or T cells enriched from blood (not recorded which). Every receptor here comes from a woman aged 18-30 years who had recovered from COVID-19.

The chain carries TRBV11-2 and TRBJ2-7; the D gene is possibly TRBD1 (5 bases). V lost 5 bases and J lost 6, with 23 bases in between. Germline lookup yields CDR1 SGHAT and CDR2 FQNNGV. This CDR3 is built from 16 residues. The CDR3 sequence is CASSPNRFIRVGEQYF. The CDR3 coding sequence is TGTGCCAGCAGCCCTAACAGGTTTATAAGGGTTGGCGAGCAGTACTTC.

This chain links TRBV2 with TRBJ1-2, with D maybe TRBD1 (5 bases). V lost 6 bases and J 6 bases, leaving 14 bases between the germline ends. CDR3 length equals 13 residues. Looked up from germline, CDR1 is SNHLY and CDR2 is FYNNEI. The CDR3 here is CASSTGRDDGYTF. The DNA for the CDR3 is TGTGCCAGCAGCACCGGCAGGGATGATGGCTACACCTTC.

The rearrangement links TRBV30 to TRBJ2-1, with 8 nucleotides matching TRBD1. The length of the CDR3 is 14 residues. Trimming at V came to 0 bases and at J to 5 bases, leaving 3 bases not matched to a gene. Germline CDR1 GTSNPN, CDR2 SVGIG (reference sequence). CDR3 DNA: TGTGCCTGGAGTGTGACAGGGGCGGACAATGAGCAGTTCTTC. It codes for CAWSVTGADNEQFF.

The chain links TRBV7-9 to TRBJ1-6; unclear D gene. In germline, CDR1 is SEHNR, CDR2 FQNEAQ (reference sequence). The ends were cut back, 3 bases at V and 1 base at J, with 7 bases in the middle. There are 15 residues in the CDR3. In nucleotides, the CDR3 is TGTGCCAGCAGCTTCGGCGGGTCCTATAATTCACCCCTCCACTTT. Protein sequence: CASSFGGSYNSPLHF.

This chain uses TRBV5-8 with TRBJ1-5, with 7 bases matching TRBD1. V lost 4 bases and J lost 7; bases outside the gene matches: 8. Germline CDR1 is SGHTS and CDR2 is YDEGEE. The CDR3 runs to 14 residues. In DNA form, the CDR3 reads TGTGCCAGCAGCCCGGGGGACAGTTGGCAGCCCCAGCATTTT. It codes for CASSPGDSWQPQHF.

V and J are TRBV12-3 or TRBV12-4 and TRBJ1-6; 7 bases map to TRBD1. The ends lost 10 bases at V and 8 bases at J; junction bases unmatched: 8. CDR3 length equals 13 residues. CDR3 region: CATSTGEDSPLHF. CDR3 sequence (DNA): TGTGCCACATCCACAGGGGAGGATTCACCCCTCCACTTT.

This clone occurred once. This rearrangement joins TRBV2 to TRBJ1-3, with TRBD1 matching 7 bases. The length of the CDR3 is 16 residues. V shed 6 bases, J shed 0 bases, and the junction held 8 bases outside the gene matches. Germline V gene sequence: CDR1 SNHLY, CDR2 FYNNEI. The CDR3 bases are TGTGCCAGCAGACCTGGGACAGCCATCTCTGGAAACACCATATATTTT. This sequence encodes CASRPGTAISGNTIYF. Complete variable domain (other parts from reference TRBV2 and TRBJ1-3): EPEVTQTPSHQVTQMGQEVILRCVPISNHLYFYWYRQILGQKVEFLVSFYNNEISEKSEIFDDQFSVERPDGSNFTLKIRSTKLEDSAMYFCASRPGTAISGNTIYFGEGSWLTVV.

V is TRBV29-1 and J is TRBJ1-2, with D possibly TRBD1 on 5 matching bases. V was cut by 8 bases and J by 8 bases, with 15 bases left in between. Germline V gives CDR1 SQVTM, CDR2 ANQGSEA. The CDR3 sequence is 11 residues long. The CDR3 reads CSPGPQGGYTF. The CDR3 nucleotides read TGCAGCCCCGGGCCGCAGGGAGGCTACACCTTC.

CDR3 sequence: CASRSGISNQPQHF. CDR3 coding DNA: TGTGCCAGCAGGTCAGGTATTAGCAATCAGCCCCAGCATTTT. V is TRBV6-5 and J is TRBJ1-5; D is undetermined. The CDR3 runs to 14 residues. Trimming pared 6 bases from V and 0 bases from J, leaving 9 bases between. The germline V gene has CDR1 MNHEY and CDR2 SVGAGI.

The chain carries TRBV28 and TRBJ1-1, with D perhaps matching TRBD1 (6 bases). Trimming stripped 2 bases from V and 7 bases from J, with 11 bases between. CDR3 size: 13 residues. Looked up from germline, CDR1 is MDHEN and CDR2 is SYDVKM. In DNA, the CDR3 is TGTGCCAGCAGTTTAGAGGCAGGGGTTGAAGCTTTCTTT. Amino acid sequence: CASSLEAGVEAFF.